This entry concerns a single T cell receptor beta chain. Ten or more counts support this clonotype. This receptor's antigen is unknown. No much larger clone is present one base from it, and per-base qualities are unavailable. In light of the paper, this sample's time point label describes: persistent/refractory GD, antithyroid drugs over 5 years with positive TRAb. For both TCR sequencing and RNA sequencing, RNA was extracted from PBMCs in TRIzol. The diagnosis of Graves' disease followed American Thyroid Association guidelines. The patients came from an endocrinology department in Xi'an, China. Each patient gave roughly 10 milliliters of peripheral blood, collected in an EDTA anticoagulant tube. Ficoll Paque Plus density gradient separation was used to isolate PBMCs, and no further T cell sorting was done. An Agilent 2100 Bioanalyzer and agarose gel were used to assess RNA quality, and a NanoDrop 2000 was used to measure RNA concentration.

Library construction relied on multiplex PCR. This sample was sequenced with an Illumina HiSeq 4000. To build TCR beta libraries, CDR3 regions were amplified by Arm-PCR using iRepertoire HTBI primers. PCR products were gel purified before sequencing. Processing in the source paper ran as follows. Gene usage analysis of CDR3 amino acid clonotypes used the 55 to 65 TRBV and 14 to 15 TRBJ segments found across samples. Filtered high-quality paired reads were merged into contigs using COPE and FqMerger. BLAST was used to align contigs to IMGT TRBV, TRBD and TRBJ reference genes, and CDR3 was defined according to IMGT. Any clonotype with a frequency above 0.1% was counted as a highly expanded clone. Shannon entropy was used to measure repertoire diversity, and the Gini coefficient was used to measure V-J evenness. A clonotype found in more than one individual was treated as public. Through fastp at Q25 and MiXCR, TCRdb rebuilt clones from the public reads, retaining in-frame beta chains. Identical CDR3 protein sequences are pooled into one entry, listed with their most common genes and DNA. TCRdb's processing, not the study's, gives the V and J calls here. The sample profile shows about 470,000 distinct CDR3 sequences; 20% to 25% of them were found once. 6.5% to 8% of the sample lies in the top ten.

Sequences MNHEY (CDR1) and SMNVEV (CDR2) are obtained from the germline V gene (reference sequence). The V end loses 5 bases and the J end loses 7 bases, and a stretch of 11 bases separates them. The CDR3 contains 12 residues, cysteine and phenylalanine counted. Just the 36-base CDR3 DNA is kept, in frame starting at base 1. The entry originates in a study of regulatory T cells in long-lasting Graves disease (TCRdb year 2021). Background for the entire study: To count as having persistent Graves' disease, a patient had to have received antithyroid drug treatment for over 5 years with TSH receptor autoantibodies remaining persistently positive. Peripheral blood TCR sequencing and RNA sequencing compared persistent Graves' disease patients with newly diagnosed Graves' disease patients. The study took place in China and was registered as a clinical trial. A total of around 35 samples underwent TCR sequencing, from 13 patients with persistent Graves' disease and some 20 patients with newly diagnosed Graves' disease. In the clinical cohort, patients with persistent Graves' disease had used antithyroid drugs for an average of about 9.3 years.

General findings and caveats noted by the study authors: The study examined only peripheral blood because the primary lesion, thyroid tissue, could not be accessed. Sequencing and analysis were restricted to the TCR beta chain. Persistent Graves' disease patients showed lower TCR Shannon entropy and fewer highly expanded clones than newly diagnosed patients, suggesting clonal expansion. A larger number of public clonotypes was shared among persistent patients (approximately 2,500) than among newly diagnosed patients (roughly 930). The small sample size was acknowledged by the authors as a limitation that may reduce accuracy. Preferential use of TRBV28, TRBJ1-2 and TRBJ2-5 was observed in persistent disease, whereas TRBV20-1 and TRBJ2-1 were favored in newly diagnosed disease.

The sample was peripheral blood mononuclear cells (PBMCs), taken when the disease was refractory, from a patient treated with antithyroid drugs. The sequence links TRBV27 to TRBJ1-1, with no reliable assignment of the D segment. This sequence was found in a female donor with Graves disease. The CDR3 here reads CASSNPHSEAFF. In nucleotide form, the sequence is TGTGCCAGCAGTAACCCCCACAGTGAAGCTTTCTTT.